A single sample is the source of the 16 T cell receptor beta chains below, sequenced in a study of CD8+ T cells in alopecia areata. The sequencing template was cDNA reverse transcribed from extracted RNA. TCRdb's table, derived via immunoSEQ multiplex PCR, lists solely in-frame clones and lacks some. The sample holds 150,000 or so clones, about 70% seen once. The specimen was CD8+ T cells sorted from blood, collected at week 0. The receptors come from a human donor with alopecia areata.

The rearrangement joins TRBV7-8 to TRBJ2-7, with D possibly matching TRBD1 (6 bases). The ends were cut back, 5 bases at V and 2 bases at J, with 13 bases in the middle. Germline V gene sequence: CDR1 SGHVS, CDR2 FQNEAQ. The CDR3 has 14 amino acids. The CDR3 sequence is CASSHLRQAYEQYF. CDR3 nucleotides: TGTGCCAGCAGCCACCTACGACAGGCCTACGAGCAGTACTTC.

This chain joins TRBV4-1 and TRBJ2-1; no clear D gene. V lost 2 bases to trimming and J lost 12 bases, with 14 bases between them. Looked up from germline, CDR1 is MGHRA and CDR2 is YSYEKL. The CDR3 consists of 13 residues. The CDR3 protein is CASSQNQILGQFF. The CDR3 DNA follows: TGCGCCAGCAGCCAAAATCAAATCCTTGGGCAGTTCTTC.

This clone was seen only a few times. CDR3 sequence (DNA): TGTGCCAGTACCTATGGACAGGGGCCATATGGCTACACCTTC. Residues: CASTYGQGPYGYTF. The rearrangement links TRBV19 to TRBJ1-2; 9 bases align to TRBD1. CDR1 is LNHDA and CDR2 is SQIVND in the germline V gene (reference sequence). This CDR3 is 14 amino acids long. The junction had 8 bases not matched to a gene; V was cut back by 7 bases and J by 5 bases.

The chain is built from TRBV5-6 and TRBJ2-7, with D possibly matching TRBD1 (6 bases). The CDR3 is made up of 14 amino acids. Germline CDR1 reads SGHDT; CDR2 reads YYEEEE. Trimming took off 4 bases at V and 2 bases at J, with 13 bases between the two ends. CDR3 sequence reads: CASSPGTSTYEQYF. The CDR3 DNA reads as TGTGCCAGCAGCCCCGGGACAAGCACCTACGAGCAGTACTTC.

The CDR3 loop reads CASSREGDTQYF. As DNA, the CDR3 is TGCGCCAGCAGCCGAGAGGGAGATACGCAGTATTTT. V is TRBV5-1 and J is TRBJ2-3; perhaps TRBD2 as D (5 bases). CDR1 is SGHRS and CDR2 is YFSETQ in the germline V gene. V was pared by 4 bases and J by 5 bases, with 8 bases between. The CDR3 extends over 12 amino acids.

The V call is TRBV7-9, the J call TRBJ2-4, with unresolved D. Germline V lookup: CDR1 SEHNR, CDR2 FQNEAQ (reference sequence). V lost 4 bases to trimming and J lost 8 bases, with 12 bases between them. CDR3 length equals 13 residues. This CDR3 is CASSSHAPDIQYF. The CDR3 coding sequence is TGTGCCAGCAGCTCCCATGCGCCGGACATTCAGTACTTC.

CDR3 protein: CASSQDDRIYEQYF. The CDR3 DNA sequence: TGTGCCAGCAGCCAAGATGACAGAATATACGAGCAGTACTTC. The chain is built from TRBV14 and TRBJ2-7; D may be TRBD1 (5 bases). V was trimmed by 0 bases and J by 4 bases, leaving 10 bases between them. The CDR3 has 14 amino acids. CDR1 SGHDN and CDR2 FVKESK come from the germline V gene.

This sequence joins TRBV11-2 and TRBJ2-1; 7 bases match TRBD2. Germline assignment: CDR1 SGHAT and CDR2 FQNNGV. This CDR3 has 17 amino acids. The V gene end was trimmed by 1 base and the J gene end by 1 base; junction bases not matched to a gene: 7. The CDR3 DNA follows: TGTGCCAGCAGCTTAGTTGGGGGGGGTTTGTCCTACAATGAGCAGTTCTTC. This codes for CASSLVGGGLSYNEQFF.

The chain combines TRBV13 with TRBJ2-5, with D hard to call. The CDR3 has 12 residues. Trimming removed 4 bases from V and 5 bases from J, with 8 bases in between. Germline V CDR1 and CDR2: PRHDT, FYEKMQ (reference sequence). In DNA, the CDR3 is TGTGCCAGCAGCTATTGGTACGAGACCCAGTACTTC. This encodes CASSYWYETQYF.

The gene calls are TRBV5-1 and TRBJ1-1, with D unresolved. Germline V gives CDR1 SGHRS, CDR2 YFSETQ. The CDR3 contains 13 residues. V lost 4 bases and J 2 bases, leaving 9 bases between the germline ends. This chain's CDR3 is CASSSKGNTEAFF. The CDR3 DNA is TGCGCCAGCAGCAGTAAAGGAAACACTGAAGCTTTCTTT.

The chain uses TRBV30 and TRBJ2-6; D unclear. Germline assignment: CDR1 GTSNPN and CDR2 SVGIG (reference sequence). The CDR3 has 11 amino acids. The V end was cut by 3 bases, the J end by 4 bases, with 1 base between. The CDR3 coding sequence is TGTGCCTGGAGCGGGGCCAACGTCCTGACTTTC. Its translation is CAWSGANVLTF.

The chain carries TRBV6-6 and TRBJ2-7, with TRBD1 matching 11 bases. V trimming: 6 bases; J trimming: 5 bases; junction bases outside the gene matches: 6. Germline assignment: CDR1 MNHNY and CDR2 SVGAGI (reference sequence). There are 14 residues in the CDR3. DNA of the CDR3: TGTGCCAGCAGCCCTCGGGACAGGGGGAACGAGCAGTACTTC. As protein: CASSPRDRGNEQYF.

The rearrangement links TRBV7-3 to TRBJ2-5; TRBD2 matches 7 bases. The CDR3 runs to 14 residues. CDR1 is SGHTA, CDR2 FQGTGA, per germline. V shed 5 bases, J shed 0 bases, and the junction held 3 bases outside the gene matches. In nucleotides, the CDR3 is TGTGCCAGCAGCGCAGCGGGGTACCAAGAGACCCAGTACTTC. As protein: CASSAAGYQETQYF.

This chain joins TRBV29-1 and TRBJ1-3; D is undetermined. V lost 0 bases to trimming and J lost 9 bases, with 9 bases between them. The germline V gene encodes CDR1 SQVTM and CDR2 ANQGSEA. The CDR3 length is 12 residues. CDR3 in DNA: TGCAGCGTTGAAGAAGGGAAGAGCACCATATATTTT. It is translated as CSVEEGKSTIYF. Looking up the rest from reference TRBV29-1 and TRBJ1-3 gives the full variable domain: SAVISQKPSRDICQRGTSLTIQCQVDSQVTMMFWYRQQPGQSLTLIATANQGSEATYESGFVIDKFPISRPNLTFSTLTVSNMSPEDSSIYLCSVEEGKSTIYFGEGSWLTVV.

The rearrangement links TRBV25-1 to TRBJ1-2; 9 nucleotides agree with TRBD1. Trimming cost V 4 bases and J 4 bases; bases outside gene matches: 13. Per germline, CDR1 MGHDK and CDR2 SYGVNS. This CDR3 spans 17 amino acids. The CDR3 protein is CASSGGQTGGNSYGYTF. The CDR3 DNA follows: TGTGCCAGCAGTGGGGGACAAACAGGGGGCAATAGCTATGGCTACACCTTC.

The rearrangement links TRBV10-3 to TRBJ2-5; D is undetermined. Trimming removed 8 bases from V and 5 bases from J, with 6 bases in between. This CDR3 region has 10 residues. The germline CDR1 and CDR2 sequences are ENHRY and SYGVKD. CDR3 loop: CAIGDETQYF. Here the CDR3 DNA reads TGTGCCATCGGGGATGAGACCCAGTACTTC.